This T cell receptor (beta chain) comes out of a study of shared clonotypes between healthy human individuals. In the study overall: CD4 naive and memory got three plates each, CD8 naive two, CD8 memory one.

The study's findings and limits: Rarefaction analysis demonstrated incomplete sorted-subset sequencing notwithstanding large depth. Blood was the only sampled material, and tissue repertoires likely differ. Lower generation probabilities were found for non-shared clonotypes than for those shared by all four donors.

The CDR3 consists of 18 residues. Per germline, CDR1 LNHDA and CDR2 SQIVND (reference sequence). The V and J ends lost 6 bases and 0 bases, in that order; junction bases with no gene match: 12. As for this clone: Its target is not known.

The data were produced by immunoSEQ multiplex PCR, yet TCRdb's version contains in-frame clones alone and is incomplete. Among 1.4 million to 1.5 million clones listed, around 97% were seen once. V usage is TRBV19 and J usage is TRBJ2-2; TRBD2 aligns across 8 bases. This TCR was recovered from a man aged 25 to 40 in good health. The sample was naive CD4+ T cells sorted from blood. As for subset: CD45RA+ positively selected. For the CDR3, the DNA is TGTGCCAGTAGAAAGAGGGGCGGGAGGACCTCGAACACCGGGGAGCTGTTTTTT. It codes for CASRKRGGRTSNTGELFF.